This is a list of T cell receptor beta chains from one sample in a study of identical twins. TCRdb reprocessed the 5' RACE reads via MiXCR and lists one record per CDR3 protein. Counted here are 250,000 to 350,000 distinct CDR3 sequences, roughly 10% occurring once; the ten biggest clones make up about 7.1%. The same data also went into a second study, on yellow fever vaccine responses in identical twins.

Sequences were obtained from CD8+ T cells sorted from blood. These receptors originate from a woman aged 18-29 years in good health. Each CDR3 is given with its conserved first and last residue. A D gene is named only where the DNA matches it firmly. The size of a clone is reported for some rows only, either as once, few or many, or as a class for expanded clones.

clone_size	d_call	j_call	v_call	cdr3_nt	cdr3_aa
many	TRBD1	TRBJ2-2	TRBV6-1	TGTGCCAGCAGTCTAGGACAGGGGGACGACACCGGGGAGCTGTTTTTT	CASSLGQGDDTGELFF
few	NA	TRBJ2-7	TRBV20-1	TGCAGTGCCTACACGGGACGCTCCTACGAGCAGTACTTC	CSAYTGRSYEQYF
many	NA	TRBJ2-3	TRBV13	TGTGCCAGCAGCTTAGGAGCAGAGAACACAGATACGCAGTATTTT	CASSLGAENTDTQYF
NA	TRBD1	TRBJ2-3	TRBV5-1	TGCGCCAGCAGACTAACAGGGGACCCTACGCAGTATTTT	CASRLTGDPTQYF
few	NA	TRBJ2-7	TRBV5-6	TGTGCCAGCAGCTTGGCCTGGCAGGGAGACTTCCACGAGCAGTACTTC	CASSLAWQGDFHEQYF
few	NA	TRBJ2-5	TRBV29-1	TGCAGCGGAATCGGGGTTGCGGGGTCTGTAAGACAAGAGACCCAGTACTTC	CSGIGVAGSVRQETQYF
NA	NA	TRBJ2-3	TRBV20-1	TGCAGTGCTAGAGATTTCCTCACACCGCGGGGAGAAGATACGCAGTATTTT	CSARDFLTPRGEDTQYF
many	NA	TRBJ2-5	TRBV24-1	TGTGCCACCAGTGATTTCTGGGACGCCGAAGAGACCCAGTACTTC	CATSDFWDAEETQYF
many	NA	TRBJ2-7	TRBV12-3/TRBV12-4	TGTGCCAGCAGCCCAGGCATCTACGAGCAGTACTTC	CASSPGIYEQYF
few	NA	TRBJ1-2	TRBV11-2	TGTGCCAGCAGCTTGGCAGGGGCAAACTATGGCTACACCTTC	CASSLAGANYGYTF
NA	TRBD1	TRBJ1-5	TRBV6-2/TRBV6-3	TGTGCCAGCAGTGGCGGGACAGGTTCGCATCAGCCCCAGCATTTT	CASSGGTGSHQPQHF
once	NA	TRBJ1-2	TRBV3-1	TGTGCCTCCTCCCCGGAGGACTACTGGCTGGATGGATCTGGCTACACCTTC	CASSPEDYWLDGSGYTF
many	NA	TRBJ2-5	TRBV3-1	TGTGCCAGCAGCCAAGAATGGGTCCCCCAAGAGACCCAGTACTTC	CASSQEWVPQETQYF
many	TRBD1	TRBJ2-5	TRBV15	TGTGCCACGCGGGACAGGGAAGAGACCCAGTACTTC	CATRDREETQYF
many	NA	TRBJ2-7	TRBV7-8	TGTGCCAGCAGCGTTGGACACTCCTACGAGCAGTACTTC	CASSVGHSYEQYF
many	TRBD1	TRBJ2-7	TRBV7-9	TGTGCCAGCAGCCCAACGGACAGGGGTCCGTACTTC	CASSPTDRGPYF
NA	TRBD2	TRBJ2-1	TRBV2	TGTGCCAGCTCGGGAGGCTCCTACAATGAGCAGTTCTTC	CASSGGSYNEQFF
NA	NA	TRBJ1-1	TRBV7-3	TGTGCCAGCAGCTTCTCAGGGGCGATGACTGAAGCTTTCTTT	CASSFSGAMTEAFF
few	TRBD1	TRBJ1-5	TRBV9	TGTGCCAGCAGCGTAGGAGGGGGCGATCAGCCCCAGCATTTT	CASSVGGGDQPQHF
NA	TRBD1	TRBJ2-2	TRBV3-1	TGTGCCAGCAGCCAACTACCGACAGGGGCTACCACCGGGGAGCTGTTTTTT	CASSQLPTGATTGELFF
few	NA	TRBJ2-1	TRBV10-3	TGTGCCATCAGCCCCGAGGGTGCGGAGCAGTTCTTC	CAISPEGAEQFF
NA	NA	TRBJ2-7	TRBV7-2	TGTGCCAGCAGCTTATCGCCGCAGATCTACGAGCAGTACTTC	CASSLSPQIYEQYF
many	TRBD1	TRBJ2-5	TRBV15	TGTGCCACCAGCAAAGGGACAGGGGCATCCGAGACCCAGTACTTC	CATSKGTGASETQYF
few	NA	TRBJ2-3	TRBV20-1	TGCAGTGCACTACAGGGAGGAGATACGCAGTATTTT	CSALQGGDTQYF
few	NA	TRBJ2-3	TRBV7-9	TGTGCCAGCAGCTTACTTCACACAGATACGCAGTATTTT	CASSLLHTDTQYF
NA	NA	TRBJ1-2	TRBV12-3/TRBV12-4	TGTGCCAGCAGTTTAAGTTGGCAAGAAAACTATGGCTACACCTTC	CASSLSWQENYGYTF
NA	TRBD2	TRBJ2-2	TRBV4-3	TGCGCCAGCAGCCAGGCACGAGCGGGACCGTCCACCGGGGAGCTGTTTTTT	CASSQARAGPSTGELFF
many	NA	TRBJ2-5	TRBV10-3	TGTGCCACAAGCCCGGCAGGAGAAGAGACCCAGTACTTC	CATSPAGEETQYF
many	NA	TRBJ1-5	TRBV28	TGTGCCAGCAGTAGATCCTATAGCAATCAGCCCCAGCATTTT	CASSRSYSNQPQHF
NA	NA	TRBJ2-7	TRBV5-1	TGCGCCAGCAGCATGACAGGCTACGAGCAGTACTTC	CASSMTGYEQYF
few	TRBD2	TRBJ2-7	TRBV20-1	TGCAGTGCTAGAGATTTGCTTAGCGGGCACTACGAGCAGTACTTC	CSARDLLSGHYEQYF
NA	TRBD2	TRBJ2-7	TRBV4-3	TGCGCCAGCAGCCCCTCGCTAGCGGGAGCCTCCCACGAGCAGTACTTC	CASSPSLAGASHEQYF
many	NA	TRBJ2-1	TRBV20-1	TGCAGTGCCACGGCGGGGAGCTCCTACAATGAGCAGTTCTTC	CSATAGSSYNEQFF
NA	NA	TRBJ2-2	TRBV5-1	TGCGCCAGCAGGAGGGAAGAGGTCCTTAACACCGGGGAGCTGTTTTTT	CASRREEVLNTGELFF
NA	TRBD2	TRBJ2-1	TRBV5-1	TGCGCCAGCAGCTTGGCCGGCGGGGGGGGTAATGAGCAGTTCTTC	CASSLAGGGGNEQFF
many	TRBD1	TRBJ1-1	TRBV10-2	TGCGCCAGCAGTGAGTCATCGGGACAGGGTTACACTGAAGCTTTCTTT	CASSESSGQGYTEAFF
few	NA	TRBJ2-5	TRBV7-8	TGTGCCAGCTTCGCGTGGGGATCTGTAGGAGAGACCCAGTACTTC	CASFAWGSVGETQYF
many	TRBD2	TRBJ2-1	TRBV11-2	TGTGCCAGCAGCTTAGGGACTAGCGGGAGTATTTACAATGAGCAGTTCTTC	CASSLGTSGSIYNEQFF
many	NA	TRBJ2-7	TRBV6-1	TGTGCCAGCCTACGTGTGAGGACTGGGCCCTACGAGCAGTACTTC	CASLRVRTGPYEQYF
many	NA	TRBJ2-7	TRBV27	TGTGCCAGCAGTTTTCTCGGGTACGAGCAGTACTTC	CASSFLGYEQYF
few	TRBD2	TRBJ2-1	TRBV20-1	TGCAGTGCAGGGACTAGCAATCTTGAGCAGTTCTTC	CSAGTSNLEQFF
NA	NA	TRBJ1-1	TRBV6-5	TGTGCCAGCAGTTACGCAGGGGATCTGAACACTGAAGCTTTCTTT	CASSYAGDLNTEAFF
few	TRBD1	TRBJ2-2	TRBV3-1	TGTGCCACGGGGACAGCCAACACCGGGGAGCTGTTTTTT	CATGTANTGELFF
many	NA	TRBJ2-7	TRBV7-8	TGTGCCAGCAGCCCCTCCGATTCCTACGAGCAGTACTTC	CASSPSDSYEQYF